This T cell receptor beta chain was sequenced in a study of shared clonotypes between healthy human individuals. Study-level background: Each donor's CD4 naive and CD4 memory cells filled three plates apiece, CD8 naive two, and CD8 memory one. General study points: Non-shared clonotypes had lower generation probabilities than clonotypes shared by all four sorted-subset donors.

CD45RO-negative CD8 cells positively selected for CCR7 made up the naive population, which excluded terminally differentiated effector memory CD45RA+ cells. Trimming cost V 7 bases and J 0 bases, with 15 bases left between them. The CDR3 contains 15 residues. Germline V gene lookup returns CDR1 MNHNS and CDR2 SASEGT. Assay execution proceeded at the deep level. This table comes from immunoSEQ multiplex PCR, and its TCRdb copy is limited to in-frame clones, with some not included. In the table there are some 2,100,000 clones, about 93% of which are singletons. A word on this clone: What it binds is unknown.

This receptor was identified in a man aged 18 to 29 in good health. Some clones in this sample may be carry-over from other donors' samples. Sequenced: naive CD8+ T cells from PBMCs. This chain uses TRBV6-1 with TRBJ1-1; a weak D match, TRBD1 (5 bases). The CDR3 DNA sequence: TGTGCCAGCAACCCAAACCGGGGCATGAACACTGAAGCTTTCTTT. Translated, it gives CASNPNRGMNTEAFF.